The present TCR beta chain was sequenced within a study of T cell repertoires in cytomegalovirus infection. Background on the study: As its CMV epitopes, the study selected recently identified HLA-C-restricted and well-studied HLA-B-restricted targets. CMV infection plus the matching HLA type was flagged by public TCR beta signatures. Study results and limitations: HLA-C-restricted CMV clonotypes gave the most frequent clonotype in two of eight donors. Carriers of CMV plus the relevant HLA were identified by cumulative public TCR beta family frequency.

At least ten counts were recorded for this clonotype. Antigen: not known. The CDR3 is 14 residues long. Trimming cost V 6 bases and J 8 bases; bases outside gene matches: 10. Germline V gene sequence: CDR1 SGHTA, CDR2 FQGNSA. TCRdb reprocessed the reads via MiXCR and lists one record per CDR3 protein. The sample holds 600,000 to 700,000 distinct CDR3 sequences, roughly 33% seen once. This rearrangement joins TRBV7-2 to TRBJ2-1; 7 positions agree with TRBD2. This specimen was cultured PBMCs, taken from culture after CMV antigen stimulation. This TCR was sampled from a human donor in good health (CMV status not recorded). Some clones in this sample may be carry-over from other donors' samples. The CDR3 region is CASRVGGGTDEQFF. The CDR3 DNA follows: TGTGCCAGCAGAGTTGGGGGGGGGACCGATGAGCAGTTCTTC.